This T cell receptor (beta chain) emerged from a study of blood T cell repertoires in COVID-19. The CDR3 runs to 15 residues. The V gene's germline CDR1 is MNHEY and CDR2 SVGAGI. V lost 5 bases and J lost 1, with 14 bases in between. The repertoire was sequenced with immunoSEQ multiplex PCR; TCRdb's copy has only in-frame clones and lacks some. Here the sample spans 100,000 to 150,000 clones, about 86% being singletons. This clonotype was sampled from a man aged 65-85 years who had recovered from COVID-19. This rearrangement joins TRBV6-5 to TRBJ2-5; no firm D call. Input material: peripheral blood. The CDR3 loop is CASSRAWASQETQYF. The CDR3 bases are TGTGCCAGCAGTCGCGCTTGGGCCTCCCAAGAGACCCAGTACTTC.